The TCR beta chain described here comes from a study of T cell responses to AZD1222 COVID-19 vaccine. Looked up from germline, CDR1 is MNHEY and CDR2 is SVGEGT. The CDR3 totals 13 residues. With 0 bases removed from V and 8 bases from J, the gap between germline ends came to 10 bases. Profiling relied on immunoSEQ multiplex PCR, and the TCRdb table lists in-frame clones only, not all of them. The repertoire includes 90,000 to 120,000 clones, 80% to 95% of them detected once, and roughly 1.2% sits in the top ten. This clonotype was sampled from an adult in good health. The chain has TRBV6-2 or TRBV6-3 and TRBJ1-1, with TRBD1 as a possible D gene (6 bases). This specimen consisted of peripheral blood, obtained on day 0 of AZD1222 vaccination. The CDR3 nucleotides are TGTGCCAGCAGTTACTCTTGGCAGGGGGAAGCTTTCTTT. Translating it yields CASSYSWQGEAFF.